A selection of T cell receptor beta chains follows, all from one sample in a study of shared clonotypes between healthy human individuals. Assay: immunoSEQ multiplex PCR; the TCRdb copy retains only in-frame clones and omits some. The sample shows 850,000 to 1,100,000 clones, around 77% of them seen only once. Sequenced sample: memory CD4+ T cells from PBMCs. These receptors were collected from a man between 18 and 35 years old in good health. Some clones in this sample may be carry-over from other donors' samples. Both conserved end residues are part of each CDR3. The order of the fields is J gene, D gene, V gene, clone size, CDR3 DNA, CDR3 protein. The D gene is left open where the match is weak. Where a row states a size, it is once, few, many or the class of an expanded clone; other rows omit it.

>TRBJ1-1|-|TRBV5-1|-
TGCGCCAGCAGCTGGACACAGAACACTGAAGCTTTCTTT
CASSWTQNTEAFF
>TRBJ2-1|TRBD2|TRBV7-2|-
TGTGCCAGCAGCTTTCTAGCGGCCAGTGGGAATGAGCAGTTCTTC
CASSFLAASGNEQFF
>TRBJ2-7|-|TRBV7-9|-
TGTGCCAGCAGCTTAGGGCCCGACGAGCAGTACTTC
CASSLGPDEQYF
>TRBJ2-7|TRBD1|TRBV5-1|few
TGCGCCAGCAGCCTCTGGACAGGGGGCATGTCGGGCGAGCAGTACTTC
CASSLWTGGMSGEQYF
>TRBJ2-3|-|TRBV14|-
TGTGCCAGCAGCCAAGGCTTGAGGTGGCCCACAGATACGCAGTATTTT
CASSQGLRWPTDTQYF
>TRBJ1-5|TRBD1|TRBV19|many
TGTGCCAGTAGTACCGCGGACAGGGGGTTTGCTCAGCCCCAGCATTTT
CASSTADRGFAQPQHF
>TRBJ2-5|TRBD1|TRBV7-2|once
TGTGCCAGCAGCTTAGAGGGGACAGGGTACTCGGAGACCCAGTACTTC
CASSLEGTGYSETQYF
>TRBJ1-2|TRBD1|TRBV7-2|-
TGTGCCAGCAGCCAACAGGGGTCGTTCGGCTACACCTTC
CASSQQGSFGYTF
>TRBJ1-5|-|TRBV15|-
TGTGCCACCAGCGGATACACAAGCAATCAGCCCCAGCATTTT
CATSGYTSNQPQHF
>TRBJ1-1|TRBD1|TRBV5-1|-
TGCGCCAGCAGCTACGGGACAGGAAGATCGAACACTGAAGCTTTCTTT
CASSYGTGRSNTEAFF
>TRBJ1-2|-|TRBV4-2|-
TGTGCCAGCAGCCAAGATAGAGGGGGGATCGGCTACACCTTC
CASSQDRGGIGYTF
>TRBJ2-2|-|TRBV5-1|-
TGCGCCAGCAGCTCCCAGAACACCGGGGAGCTGTTTTTT
CASSSQNTGELFF
>TRBJ1-2|-|TRBV30|-
TGTGCCTGGAGACGGGGGCCTAACTATGGCTACACCTTC
CAWRRGPNYGYTF
>TRBJ2-3|-|TRBV4-1|-
TGCGCCAGCAGCCAGGGCTCCTCTGCAGATACGCAGTATTTT
CASSQGSSADTQYF
>TRBJ1-2|-|TRBV6-1|-
TGTGCCGGCTTCGAGGGGAGTCGGCTTTATGGCTACACCTTC
CAGFEGSRLYGYTF
>TRBJ2-1|-|TRBV28|-
TGTGCCAGCAGGCGGGGCGGGCATGAGCAGTTCTTC
CASRRGGHEQFF
>TRBJ1-5|-|TRBV6-1|few
TGTGCCAGCAGTGAACAGGGTCTCTATCAGCCCCAGCATTTT
CASSEQGLYQPQHF
>TRBJ1-2|-|TRBV28|-
TGTGCCAGCACCCTGGGGGGTTTGAACTATGGCTACACCTTC
CASTLGGLNYGYTF
>TRBJ2-5|-|TRBV6-5|-
TGTGCCAGCAGTTACTCAGGACAGCCCTTCCAAGAGACCCAGTACTTC
CASSYSGQPFQETQYF
>TRBJ2-7|TRBD2|TRBV7-2|-
TGTGCCAGCAGCAGAGGAGCGGGAGGCTACGAGCAGTACTTC
CASSRGAGGYEQYF
>TRBJ2-5|-|TRBV10-1|-
TGCGCCAGCAGTAGCGGAGAGACCCAGTACTTC
CASSSGETQYF
>TRBJ2-6|-|TRBV28|-
TGTGCCAGCCGGGACGGGAGCTCTGGGGCCAACGTCCTGACTTTC
CASRDGSSGANVLTF
>TRBJ2-2|TRBD2|TRBV4-3|-
TGCGCCAGCAGCCAAGATGGGGTGAAGGCTAGCGGGAGGCCCGGGGAGCTGTTTTTT
CASSQDGVKASGRPGELFF
>TRBJ2-7|TRBD1|TRBV28|-
TGTGCCAGCAGTTTGGGAGGACAGGGGGCCTACGAGCAGTACTTC
CASSLGGQGAYEQYF
>TRBJ2-5|TRBD2|TRBV5-1|-
TGCGCCAGCAGCTTGGCTAGCGGACAAGAGACCCAGTACTTC
CASSLASGQETQYF
>TRBJ1-2|-|TRBV29-1|-
TGCAGCGTTGAAGAACGGGGGGCAACCGGCTACACCTTC
CSVEERGATGYTF
>TRBJ1-2|-|TRBV10-3|few
TGTGCCACCCACTCGGGCTATGGCTACACCTTC
CATHSGYGYTF
>TRBJ2-3|-|TRBV6-6|-
TGTGCCAGCAGCTATCCTAGCGAGGCCGATACGCAGTATTTT
CASSYPSEADTQYF
>TRBJ1-5|-|TRBV2|-
TGTGCCAGCAGAGCCGGACAAGGGGGTAACCAGCCCCAGCATTTT
CASRAGQGGNQPQHF
>TRBJ2-5|-|TRBV28|-
TGTGCCAGCAGTTCACCTCGACCGATCCAAGAGACCCAGTACTTC
CASSSPRPIQETQYF
>TRBJ1-2|-|TRBV20-1|once
TGCAGTGCTAGGACTATTGGCTACACCTTC
CSARTIGYTF
>TRBJ2-2|-|TRBV19|-
TGTGCCAGTAGTACTCCTTACGGGGAGCTGTTTTTT
CASSTPYGELFF
>TRBJ2-7|-|TRBV19|-
TGTGCCAGTAGTGCTGGACAGTCCTACGAGCAGTACTTC
CASSAGQSYEQYF
>TRBJ1-5|TRBD1|TRBV18|-
TGTGCCAGCTCACCAACAGGACAGGACCAGCCCCAGCATTTT
CASSPTGQDQPQHF
>TRBJ1-4|-|TRBV5-5|-
TGTGCCAGCAGCACCCGCGGGGCGGATGAAAAACTGTTTTTT
CASSTRGADEKLFF
>TRBJ2-1|TRBD2|TRBV10-2|-
TGCGCCTCTCGCGCCGGGACTACTATCTACAATGAGCAGTTCTTC
CASRAGTTIYNEQFF
>TRBJ1-2|-|TRBV30|-
TGTGCCTGGAGAGGATTGGCAGGGTTGGGTGGCTACACCTTC
CAWRGLAGLGGYTF
>TRBJ2-1|TRBD2|TRBV28|-
TGTGCCAGCAGCGATGCCCTAGCGGGAGGGTACAATGAGCAGTTCTTC
CASSDALAGGYNEQFF
>TRBJ2-3|-|TRBV28|-
TGTGCCAGCAGTTTTGTGAGGGGGTCAGATACGCAGTATTTT
CASSFVRGSDTQYF
>TRBJ2-1|-|TRBV4-2|-
TGTGCCAGCAGCCCTGCCTCGGGAACGGTCAATGAGCAGTTCTTC
CASSPASGTVNEQFF
>TRBJ2-3|-|TRBV9|few
TGTGCCAGCAGCCCAGAACTCGATACGCAGTATTTT
CASSPELDTQYF
>TRBJ2-7|TRBD1|TRBV6-5|few
TGTGCCAGCAGTTACCGGGACAGGGGAACCTACGAGCAGTACTTC
CASSYRDRGTYEQYF
>TRBJ1-5|-|TRBV30|-
TGTGCCAGTAGTATCCGGGGGGCCGATAATCAGCCCCAGCATTTT
CASSIRGADNQPQHF
>TRBJ1-4|TRBD1|TRBV5-1|few
TGCGCCAGCTCCTTAGGACAGGGTGTTGAAAAACTGTTTTTT
CASSLGQGVEKLFF
>TRBJ2-1|TRBD2|TRBV27|-
TGTGCCAGCAGTTCCCTTAGCGGGGGATACAATGAGCAGTTCTTC
CASSSLSGGYNEQFF
>TRBJ2-2|-|TRBV9|-
TGTGCCAGCAGCGTAGAGGTCAGAATCACCGGGGAGCTGTTTTTT
CASSVEVRITGELFF
>TRBJ2-2|-|TRBV19|few
TGTGCCAGTAGTATCTCCAGCACGGGCACCGGGGAGCTGTTTTTT
CASSISSTGTGELFF
>TRBJ1-4|-|TRBV2|many
TGTGCCAGCAGCCGGACTGGGAATGAAAAACTGTTTTTT
CASSRTGNEKLFF
>TRBJ2-5|TRBD1|TRBV5-1|few
TGCGCCAGCAGCTTGGACGCCAGGGGGCTCGAGACCCAGTACTTC
CASSLDARGLETQYF
>TRBJ2-7|TRBD1|TRBV18|few
TGTGCCAGCTCACCACAGGGACAGGGGCAATCCGAGCAGTACTTC
CASSPQGQGQSEQYF
>TRBJ2-3|-|TRBV19|-
TGTGCCAGTGTGGGTCCGCCCACAGATACGCAGTATTTT
CASVGPPTDTQYF
>TRBJ1-1|-|TRBV6-1|few
TGTGCCAGCAGTGTTAACAGGGTTCAGGTTACTGAAGCTTTCTTT
CASSVNRVQVTEAFF
>TRBJ1-2|-|TRBV7-8|many
TGTGCCAGCAGCTTATGGGACTATGGCTACACCTTC
CASSLWDYGYTF
>TRBJ2-2|TRBD1|TRBV15|-
TGTGCCACCAGCAGGGACAGGGCCCGGGTCGGGGAGCTGTTTTTT
CATSRDRARVGELFF
>TRBJ1-2|TRBD1|TRBV28|-
TGTGCCAGCAGTAACTCTGGACAGGCCGTCGGCTATGGCTACACCTTC
CASSNSGQAVGYGYTF
>TRBJ2-1|-|TRBV18|once
TGTGCCAGCTCATCCCGGAGGGCCCTGGGGAATGAGCAGTTCTTC
CASSSRRALGNEQFF